This T cell receptor (beta chain) was found in a study of T cells in Graves' hyperthyroidism and ophthalmopathy. The sample holds a few counts of this clonotype. V was clipped by 5 bases and J by 0 bases, with 8 bases between them. Germline V gene sequence: CDR1 SQVTM, CDR2 ANQGSEA. This CDR3 has 13 amino acids. Amplified TCR beta CDR3 regions derived from RNA transcripts. When the TCR CDR3 underwent first-round RT-PCR, the HTBI primer set was used. Each CDR3 protein gets one entry after TCRdb re-called the multiplex PCR reads with MiXCR. The sample lists 360,000 or so distinct CDR3 sequences, approximately 19% seen once, with 3% to 4% in the top ten.

The chain has TRBV29-1 and TRBJ2-4; D gene uncertain. The receptor was derived from a woman between 18 and 29 years old with Graves' hyperthyroidism. Sequences were obtained from blood. Written as DNA, the CDR3 is TGCAGCGTTATTCATTTAGCCAAAAACATTCAGTACTTC. This translates into CSVIHLAKNIQYF. Supplemented by reference TRBV29-1 and TRBJ2-4, the full variable domain reads SAVISQKPSRDICQRGTSLTIQCQVDSQVTMMFWYRQQPGQSLTLIATANQGSEATYESGFVIDKFPISRPNLTFSTLTVSNMSPEDSSIYLCSVIHLAKNIQYFGAGTRLSVL.